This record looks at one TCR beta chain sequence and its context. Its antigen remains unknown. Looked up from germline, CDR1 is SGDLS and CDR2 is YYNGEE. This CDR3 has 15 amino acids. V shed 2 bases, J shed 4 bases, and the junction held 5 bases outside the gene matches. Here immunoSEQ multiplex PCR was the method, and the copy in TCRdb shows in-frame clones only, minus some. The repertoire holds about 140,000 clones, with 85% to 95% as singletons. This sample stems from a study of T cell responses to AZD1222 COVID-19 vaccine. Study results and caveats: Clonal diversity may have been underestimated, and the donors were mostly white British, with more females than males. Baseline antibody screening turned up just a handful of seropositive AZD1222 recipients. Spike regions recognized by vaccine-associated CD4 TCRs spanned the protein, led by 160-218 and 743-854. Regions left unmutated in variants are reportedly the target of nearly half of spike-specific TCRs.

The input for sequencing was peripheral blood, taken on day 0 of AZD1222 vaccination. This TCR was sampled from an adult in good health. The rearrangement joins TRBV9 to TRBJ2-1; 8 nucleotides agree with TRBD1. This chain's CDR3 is CASSVGWTGYNEQFF. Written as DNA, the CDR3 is TGTGCCAGCAGCGTCGGATGGACAGGGTACAATGAGCAGTTCTTC.